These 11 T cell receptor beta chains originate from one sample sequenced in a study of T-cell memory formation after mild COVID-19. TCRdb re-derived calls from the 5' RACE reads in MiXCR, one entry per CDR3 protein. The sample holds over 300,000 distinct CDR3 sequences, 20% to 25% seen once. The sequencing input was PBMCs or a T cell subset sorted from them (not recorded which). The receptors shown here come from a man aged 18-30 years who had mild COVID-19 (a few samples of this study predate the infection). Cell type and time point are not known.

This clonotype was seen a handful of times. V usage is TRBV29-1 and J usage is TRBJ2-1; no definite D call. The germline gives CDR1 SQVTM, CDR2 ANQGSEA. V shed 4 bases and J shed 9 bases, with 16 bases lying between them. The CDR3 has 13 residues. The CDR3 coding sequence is TGCAGCGTTGGTCGTCGTCCGCCGGGTGAGCAGTTCTTC. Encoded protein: CSVGRRPPGEQFF.

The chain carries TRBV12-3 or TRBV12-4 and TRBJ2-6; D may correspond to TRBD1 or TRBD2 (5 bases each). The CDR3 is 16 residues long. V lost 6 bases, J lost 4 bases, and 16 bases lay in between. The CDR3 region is CASSGPRGSGANVLTF. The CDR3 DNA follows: TGTGCCAGCAGCGGCCCACGGGGCTCAGGGGCCAACGTCCTGACTTTC.

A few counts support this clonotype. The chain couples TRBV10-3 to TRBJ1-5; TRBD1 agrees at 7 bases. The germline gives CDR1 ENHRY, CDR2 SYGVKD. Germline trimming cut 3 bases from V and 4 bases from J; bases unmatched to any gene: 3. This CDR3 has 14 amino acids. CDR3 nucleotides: TGTGCCATCAGTGAACAACAGGGGAATCAGCCCCAGCATTTT. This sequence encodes CAISEQQGNQPQHF.

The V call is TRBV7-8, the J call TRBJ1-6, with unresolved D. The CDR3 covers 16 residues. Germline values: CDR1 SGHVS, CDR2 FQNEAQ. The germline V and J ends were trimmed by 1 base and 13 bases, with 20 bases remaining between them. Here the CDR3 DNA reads TGTGCCAGCAGCTTAGGAGAAGGGATTCAAATTCGGCCCCTCCACTTT. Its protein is CASSLGEGIQIRPLHF.

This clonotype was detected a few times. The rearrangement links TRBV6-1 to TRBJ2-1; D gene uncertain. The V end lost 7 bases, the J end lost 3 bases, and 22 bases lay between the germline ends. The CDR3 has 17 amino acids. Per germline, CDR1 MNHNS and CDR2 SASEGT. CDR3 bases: TGTGCCAGCATTGTGAACCCAGTGGGCGGCCGCTACAATGAGCAGTTCTTC. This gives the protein CASIVNPVGGRYNEQFF.

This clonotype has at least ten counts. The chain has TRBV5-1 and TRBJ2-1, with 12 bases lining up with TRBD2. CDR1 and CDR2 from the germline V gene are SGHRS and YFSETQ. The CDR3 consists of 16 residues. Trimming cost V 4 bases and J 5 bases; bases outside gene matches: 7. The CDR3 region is CASSRSSGGDNNEQFF. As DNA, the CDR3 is TGCGCCAGCAGCCGTTCTAGCGGGGGGGATAACAATGAGCAGTTCTTC.

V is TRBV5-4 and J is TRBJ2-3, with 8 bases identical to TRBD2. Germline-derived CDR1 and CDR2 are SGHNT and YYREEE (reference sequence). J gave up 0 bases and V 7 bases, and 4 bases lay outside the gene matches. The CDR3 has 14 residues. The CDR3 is CASRSGESTDTQYF. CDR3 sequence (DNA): TGTGCCAGCCGTAGCGGGGAAAGCACAGATACGCAGTATTTT.

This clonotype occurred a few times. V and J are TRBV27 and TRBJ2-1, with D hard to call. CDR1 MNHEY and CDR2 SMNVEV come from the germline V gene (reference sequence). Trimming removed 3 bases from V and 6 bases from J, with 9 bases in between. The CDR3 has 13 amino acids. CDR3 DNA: TGTGCCAGCAGTTTCATGGGCCGCAATGAGCAGTTCTTC. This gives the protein CASSFMGRNEQFF.

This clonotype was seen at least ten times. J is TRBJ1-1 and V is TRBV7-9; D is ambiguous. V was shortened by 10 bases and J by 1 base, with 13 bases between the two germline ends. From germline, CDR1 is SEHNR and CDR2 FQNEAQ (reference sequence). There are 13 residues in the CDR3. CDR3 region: CATSTRQNTEAFF. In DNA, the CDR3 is TGTGCCACCTCCACCCGCCAGAACACTGAAGCTTTCTTT.

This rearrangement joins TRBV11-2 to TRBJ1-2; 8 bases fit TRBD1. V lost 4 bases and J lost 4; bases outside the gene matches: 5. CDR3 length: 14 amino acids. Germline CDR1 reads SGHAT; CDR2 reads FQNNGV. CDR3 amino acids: CASSYGQGLYGYTF. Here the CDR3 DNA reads TGTGCCAGCAGCTACGGACAGGGACTCTATGGCTACACCTTC.

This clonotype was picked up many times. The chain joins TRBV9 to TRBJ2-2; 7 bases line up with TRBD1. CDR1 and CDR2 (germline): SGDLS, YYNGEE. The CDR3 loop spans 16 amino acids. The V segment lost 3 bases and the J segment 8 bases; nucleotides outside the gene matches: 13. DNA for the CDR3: TGTGCCAGCAGCGACAACGCGATGAGGGGGCAGGGGGAGCTGTTTTTT. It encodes CASSDNAMRGQGELFF. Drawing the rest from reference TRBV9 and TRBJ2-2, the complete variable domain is DSGVTQTPKHLITATGQRVTLRCSPRSGDLSVYWYQQSLDQGLQFLIQYYNGEERAKGNILERFSAQQFPDLHSELNLSSLELGDSALYFCASSDNAMRGQGELFFGEGSRLTVL.